The 28 T cell receptor beta chains listed next were all sequenced from one sample in a study of shared clonotypes between healthy human individuals. Clones were sequenced by immunoSEQ multiplex PCR, and TCRdb holds only the in-frame ones, with some missing. Of 2 million to 2.5 million clones in the sample, approximately 95% were seen once. Input material: naive CD4+ T cells sorted from blood. This sample's subset: CD45RA+ positively selected. The receptors here all came from a man aged 18 to 29 in good health.

The gene calls are TRBV7-9 and TRBJ2-2; D is uncertain. Germline CDR1 SEHNR, CDR2 FQNEAQ (reference sequence). The CDR3 is 13 amino acids. V gave up 5 bases and J gave up 6 bases, with 10 bases separating them. The CDR3 protein is CASSPGGAGELFF. Here the CDR3 DNA reads TGTGCCAGCAGCCCTGGTGGGGCCGGGGAGCTGTTTTTT.

The chain couples TRBV19 to TRBJ1-6; D gene uncertain. CDR3 length: 14 amino acids. Germline lookup yields CDR1 LNHDA and CDR2 SQIVND (reference sequence). Deletions cut 5 bases from V and 9 bases from J, with 14 bases between. The CDR3 DNA is TGTGCCAGTAGTCCCGGTATAGTAGGTTCACCCCTCCACTTT. This codes for CASSPGIVGSPLHF.

The J gene is TRBJ2-7, the V gene TRBV5-1; D is unclear. With 3 bases removed from V and 2 bases from J, the gap between germline ends came to 15 bases. This CDR3 has 15 amino acids. Germline-derived CDR1 and CDR2 are SGHRS and YFSETQ. CDR3 protein: CASSSLRAEPYEQYF. CDR3 bases: TGCGCCAGCAGCTCCCTTAGGGCAGAGCCCTACGAGCAGTACTTC.

The chain carries TRBV5-1 and TRBJ1-1, with no clear D. There are 14 residues in the CDR3. CDR1 is SGHRS, CDR2 YFSETQ, per germline. Trimming took 0 bases from V and 4 from J, leaving 10 bases between them. CDR3 region: CASSLGGSLTEAFF. DNA for the CDR3: TGCGCCAGCAGCTTGGGAGGCAGCCTCACTGAAGCTTTCTTT. Complete variable domain (other parts from reference TRBV5-1 and TRBJ1-1): KAGVTQTPRYLIKTRGQQVTLSCSPISGHRSVSWYQQTPGQGLQFLFEYFSETQRNKGNFPGRFSGRQFSNSRSEMNVSTLELGDSALYLCASSLGGSLTEAFFGQGTRLTVV.

The gene calls are TRBV10-3 and TRBJ2-2, with 8 bases matching TRBD2. J gave up 2 bases and V 11 bases, and 4 bases lay outside the gene matches. Germline V gene sequence: CDR1 ENHRY, CDR2 SYGVKD. The CDR3 length is 13 residues. The DNA of the CDR3 is TGTGCCCAAGCGGGGGCAAACACCGGGGAGCTGTTTTTT. Translated: CAQAGANTGELFF.

V is TRBV2 and J is TRBJ2-7; D not resolved. The germline CDR1 and CDR2 sequences are SNHLY and FYNNEI. This CDR3 comprises 16 residues. Trimming pared 3 bases from V and 1 base from J, leaving 16 bases between. CDR3 nucleotides: TGTGCCAGCAGTGACGGAGCCGAAGGAAGATCCTACGAGCAGTACTTC. Encoded protein: CASSDGAEGRSYEQYF.

The chain joins TRBV18 to TRBJ1-2; D is undetermined. V shed 4 bases and J shed 4 bases, with 16 bases lying between them. The CDR3 is 15 amino acids. Germline CDR1 and CDR2: KGHSH and LQKENI. This CDR3 is CASSLGLQKTYGYTF. The DNA for the CDR3 is TGTGCCAGCTCACTTGGGCTGCAGAAGACCTATGGCTACACCTTC.

The chain carries TRBV11-2 and TRBJ1-1; the D is unclear. Germline V gene sequence: CDR1 SGHAT, CDR2 FQNNGV. The V end was cut by 5 bases, the J end by 5 bases, with 12 bases between. This CDR3 spans 13 amino acids. The CDR3 region has the DNA TGTGCCAGCAGCCGGAATGTAAGGACTGAAGCTTTCTTT. Translation gives CASSRNVRTEAFF.

The CDR3 reads CASSERGQGFYEQYF. The CDR3 coding sequence is TGTGCCAGCAGTGAAAGGGGACAGGGGTTCTACGAGCAGTACTTC. The chain is built from TRBV2 and TRBJ2-7; TRBD1 agrees at 10 bases. The CDR3 is 15 amino acids. Germline-derived CDR1 and CDR2 are SNHLY and FYNNEI. Germline trimming cut 2 bases from V and 3 bases from J; bases unmatched to any gene: 4.

This sequence joins TRBV2 and TRBJ2-6; maybe TRBD1 (6 bases). V was pared by 6 bases and J by 0 bases, with 12 bases between. Per the germline V gene, CDR1 is SNHLY and CDR2 is FYNNEI. There are 16 residues in the CDR3. The DNA of the CDR3 is TGTGCCAGCAGCCAAGGGGGTCACTCTGGGGCCAACGTCCTGACTTTC. Its protein product is CASSQGGHSGANVLTF.

In this sample, this clone turned up once. This chain connects TRBV7-2 to TRBJ2-5, with 9 bases that match TRBD2. The germline V gene has CDR1 SGHTA and CDR2 FQGNSA. CDR3 length: 15 residues. V lost 11 bases, J lost 3 bases, and 13 bases stayed unmatched. The CDR3 region has the DNA TGTGCCGGCGCTAGGAGCGGGGGGCCCAAAGAGACCCAGTACTTC. It specifies CAGARSGGPKETQYF. The full variable domain, in which reference TRBV7-2 and TRBJ2-5 provide the parts outside the CDR3, is GAGVSQSPSNKVTEKGKDVELRCDPISGHTALYWYRQSLGQGLEFLIYFQGNSAPDKSGLPSDRFSAERTGGSVSTLTIQRTQQEDSAVYLCAGARSGGPKETQYFGPGTRLLVL.

The rearrangement links TRBV6-6 to TRBJ2-1; the match to TRBD2 covers 11 bases. V dropped 6 bases and J dropped 2; count of bases not matched to a gene: 3. Germline CDR1 MNHNY, CDR2 SVGAGI (reference sequence). This CDR3 comprises 15 residues. CDR3 sequence: CASRSSGGTYNEQFF. Here the CDR3 DNA reads TGTGCCAGCAGGTCTAGCGGGGGGACCTACAATGAGCAGTTCTTC.

The V and J genes are TRBV10-3 and TRBJ1-6; 7 nucleotides line up with TRBD1. Germline CDR1 and CDR2: ENHRY and SYGVKD. The CDR3 runs to 16 residues. The J segment lost 3 bases and the V segment lost 0 bases, leaving 2 bases of the junction unmatched. The CDR3 is CAISESRGLYNSPLHF. CDR3 nucleotide sequence: TGTGCCATCAGTGAGTCAAGGGGGCTCTATAATTCACCCCTCCACTTT.

The chain couples TRBV6-5 to TRBJ1-6; possibly TRBD1 for D (5 bases). Trimming removed 6 bases at V and 4 bases at J, with 10 bases between. Germline V gene sequence: CDR1 MNHEY, CDR2 SVGAGI. The CDR3 spans 14 residues. CDR3 residues: CASSRGLYNSPLHF. CDR3 nucleotide sequence: TGTGCCAGCAGCCGGGGACTGTATAATTCACCCCTCCACTTT.

The chain is built from TRBV7-6 and TRBJ2-2; D remains unclear. CDR1 and CDR2 from the germline V gene are SGHVS and FNYEAQ. With 7 bases removed from V and 0 bases from J, the gap between germline ends came to 3 bases. This CDR3 has 12 residues. The CDR3 nucleotides read TGTGCCAGCATCCCGAACACCGGGGAGCTGTTTTTT. It translates to CASIPNTGELFF. Complete variable domain (other parts from reference TRBV7-6 and TRBJ2-2): GAGVSQSPRYKVTKRGQDVALRCDPISGHVSLYWYRQALGQGPEFLTYFNYEAQQDKSGLPNDRFSAERPEGSISTLTIQRTEQRDSAMYRCASIPNTGELFFGEGSRLTVL.

Only one count was recorded for this clone. This chain connects TRBV30 to TRBJ2-7; 13 nucleotides line up with TRBD2. The CDR3 has 15 residues. From germline, CDR1 is GTSNPN and CDR2 SVGIG (reference sequence). V lost 2 bases and J lost 3; bases outside the gene matches: 4. CDR3: CAWSSGLAGNYEQYF. The CDR3 region has the DNA TGTGCCTGGAGTTCGGGACTAGCGGGAAACTACGAGCAGTACTTC.

This clone was counted once. V is TRBV30 and J is TRBJ1-2, with 8 nucleotides matching TRBD1. The ends lost 0 bases at V and 4 bases at J; junction bases unmatched: 10. Looked up from germline, CDR1 is GTSNPN and CDR2 is SVGIG (reference sequence). This CDR3 comprises 16 residues. The CDR3 DNA follows: TGTGCCTGGAGTGTACCAGGGGGCGGGAGGGGCTATGGCTACACCTTC. Its translation: CAWSVPGGGRGYGYTF.

The V and J genes are TRBV27 and TRBJ2-3; D is unclear. Trimming removed 3 bases from V and 6 bases from J, with 4 bases in between. This CDR3 region has 11 residues. Per the germline V gene, CDR1 is MNHEY and CDR2 is SMNVEV (reference sequence). The CDR3 DNA reads as TGTGCCAGCAGTTTTATTGATACGCAGTATTTT. Amino acid sequence: CASSFIDTQYF.

The rearrangement uses TRBV9 and TRBJ2-3, with D maybe TRBD2 (6 bases). Per germline, CDR1 SGDLS and CDR2 YYNGEE. V lost 4 bases, J lost 4 bases, and 13 bases lay in between. This CDR3 is built from 14 residues. In nucleotides, the CDR3 is TGTGCCAGCAGCCCATACGGGAGCGCAGATACGCAGTATTTT. Protein product: CASSPYGSADTQYF. Supplemented by reference TRBV9 and TRBJ2-3, the full variable domain reads DSGVTQTPKHLITATGQRVTLRCSPRSGDLSVYWYQQSLDQGLQFLIQYYNGEERAKGNILERFSAQQFPDLHSELNLSSLELGDSALYFCASSPYGSADTQYFGPGTRLTVL.

The chain recombines TRBV6-6 with TRBJ1-1; D possibly corresponds to TRBD1 (5 bases). The CDR3 consists of 14 residues. With 2 bases removed from V and 2 bases from J, the gap between germline ends came to 9 bases. Germline values: CDR1 MNHNY, CDR2 SVGAGI (reference sequence). The CDR3 DNA reads as TGTGCCAGCAGTTACGGGGGTATCAACACTGAAGCTTTCTTT. This encodes CASSYGGINTEAFF.

The chain carries TRBV27 and TRBJ2-7, with 11 bases identical to TRBD2. The CDR3 runs to 15 residues. Per germline, CDR1 MNHEY and CDR2 SMNVEV (reference sequence). The J segment lost 3 bases and the V segment lost 6 bases, leaving 7 bases of the junction unmatched. Here the CDR3 reads CASSLLAGELYEQYF. CDR3 DNA: TGTGCCAGCAGCCTACTAGCGGGGGAACTCTACGAGCAGTACTTC.

The chain has TRBV11-2 and TRBJ2-7, with 7 bases that match TRBD1. Looked up from germline, CDR1 is SGHAT and CDR2 is FQNNGV. The CDR3 is 17 amino acids. After removal of 1 base from V and 4 bases from J, the junction contained 13 bases not matched to a gene. The CDR3 bases are TGTGCCAGCAGCTTAGGACAGGGAAATGCTTTGGTTTACGAGCAGTACTTC. This sequence encodes CASSLGQGNALVYEQYF.

J is TRBJ2-7 and V is TRBV9; unclear D gene. This CDR3 region has 13 residues. From germline, CDR1 is SGDLS and CDR2 YYNGEE. V lost 2 bases and J 6 bases, leaving 12 bases between the germline ends. The CDR3 region has the DNA TGTGCCAGCAGCGTGACCTTGGCAAGCGAGCAGTACTTC. This encodes CASSVTLASEQYF.

CDR3 residues: CASSSSYFAFEQYF. In DNA, the CDR3 is TGTGCCAGCAGCTCCTCCTATTTTGCTTTCGAGCAGTACTTC. The chain carries TRBV7-2 and TRBJ2-7; D uncertain. The CDR3 is 14 residues long. The germline V gene encodes CDR1 SGHTA and CDR2 FQGNSA. Trimming took off 4 bases at V and 6 bases at J, with 16 bases between the two ends.

Concerning this clone itself: The sample has other DNA sequences that encode this CDR3 too. The rearrangement links TRBV18 to TRBJ1-1; 8 nucleotides align to TRBD1. Unmatched junction bases numbered 4, after V lost 6 bases and J lost 1 base. Germline V CDR1 and CDR2: KGHSH, LQKENI. This CDR3 has 14 amino acids. The CDR3, as DNA: TGTGCCAGCTCTCGACAGGGGACGAACACTGAAGCTTTCTTT. Translation gives CASSRQGTNTEAFF.

This chain joins TRBV30 and TRBJ2-1; D is uncertain. V dropped 0 bases and J dropped 5 bases, with 8 bases sitting between them. CDR1 and CDR2 from the germline V gene are GTSNPN and SVGIG (reference sequence). The CDR3 is made up of 13 amino acids. This CDR3 reads CAWSVPPHNEQFF. CDR3 DNA sequence: TGTGCCTGGAGTGTACCTCCCCACAATGAGCAGTTCTTC.

The chain links TRBV2 to TRBJ1-1; D is perhaps TRBD1 (5 bases). V lost 8 bases to trimming and J lost 2 bases, with 12 bases between them. CDR3 length: 13 amino acids. Germline V gene lookup returns CDR1 SNHLY and CDR2 FYNNEI. The CDR3 DNA reads as TGTGCCAGCTTCTCAGGGCCTAACACTGAAGCTTTCTTT. It is translated as CASFSGPNTEAFF. The entire variable domain, with the rest obtained from reference TRBV2 and TRBJ1-1, is as follows: EPEVTQTPSHQVTQMGQEVILRCVPISNHLYFYWYRQILGQKVEFLVSFYNNEISEKSEIFDDQFSVERPDGSNFTLKIRSTKLEDSAMYFCASFSGPNTEAFFGQGTRLTVV.

This sequence joins TRBV5-6 and TRBJ2-5; possible D gene TRBD2, 5 bases. CDR3 size: 16 residues. From germline, CDR1 is SGHDT and CDR2 YYEEEE. V dropped 3 bases and J dropped 0 bases, with 15 bases sitting between them. CDR3 sequence: CASSSATILNQETQYF. CDR3 in DNA: TGTGCCAGCAGCTCCGCGACTATATTGAACCAAGAGACCCAGTACTTC. Full variable domain (missing parts from reference TRBV5-6 and TRBJ2-5): DAGVTQSPTHLIKTRGQQVTLRCSPKSGHDTVSWYQQALGQGPQFIFQYYEEEERQRGNFPDRFSGHQFPNYSSELNVNALLLGDSALYLCASSSATILNQETQYFGPGTRLLVL.